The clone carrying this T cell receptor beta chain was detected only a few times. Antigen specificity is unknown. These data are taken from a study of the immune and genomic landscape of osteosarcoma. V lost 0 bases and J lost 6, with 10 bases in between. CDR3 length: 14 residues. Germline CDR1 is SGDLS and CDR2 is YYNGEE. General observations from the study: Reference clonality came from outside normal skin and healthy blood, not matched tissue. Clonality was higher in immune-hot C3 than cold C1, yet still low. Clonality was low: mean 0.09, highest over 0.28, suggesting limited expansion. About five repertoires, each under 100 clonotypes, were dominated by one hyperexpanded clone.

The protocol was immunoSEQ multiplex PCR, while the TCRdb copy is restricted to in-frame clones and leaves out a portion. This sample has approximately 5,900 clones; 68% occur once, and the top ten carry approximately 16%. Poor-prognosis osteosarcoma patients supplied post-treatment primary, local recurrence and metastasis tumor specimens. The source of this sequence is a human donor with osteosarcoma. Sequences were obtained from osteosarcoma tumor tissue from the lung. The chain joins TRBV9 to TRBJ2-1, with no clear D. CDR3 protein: CASSVGPQGNEQFF. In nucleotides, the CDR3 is TGTGCCAGCAGCGTAGGCCCCCAAGGCAATGAGCAGTTCTTC.